These 26 T cell receptor beta chains were sequenced from one sample in a study of cytomegalovirus exposure and HLA in healthy donors. Primers: 60 Vbeta forward and 13 Jbeta reverse. Produced via immunoSEQ multiplex PCR; TCRdb's table is partial and in-frame only. Of 120,000 to 150,000 clones listed, just over 70% are singletons. The specimen was PBMCs. The receptors shown here come from a young woman in good health and CMV-seronegative.

The chain couples TRBV5-6 to TRBJ2-3; 12 positions match TRBD2. Germline values: CDR1 SGHDT, CDR2 YYEEEE. The J segment lost 4 bases and the V segment lost 3 bases, leaving 3 bases of the junction unmatched. The CDR3 length is 15 residues. This CDR3 reads CASSYLAGGADTQYF. The CDR3 bases are TGTGCCAGCAGCTACCTAGCGGGGGGGGCAGATACGCAGTATTTT. Full variable domain (outside the CDR3, taken from reference TRBV5-6 and TRBJ2-3): DAGVTQSPTHLIKTRGQQVTLRCSPKSGHDTVSWYQQALGQGPQFIFQYYEEEERQRGNFPDRFSGHQFPNYSSELNVNALLLGDSALYLCASSYLAGGADTQYFGPGTRLTVL.

Only a few counts were recorded for this clone. The chain links TRBV7-3 to TRBJ2-3, with 8 positions matching TRBD2. This CDR3 comprises 15 residues. Germline V gene lookup returns CDR1 SGHTA and CDR2 FQGTGA. Losses at the gene ends were 5 bases for V and 2 bases for J; bases not matched to a gene: 6. The CDR3 protein is CASSPSGRFTDTQYF. The CDR3 nucleotides are TGTGCCAGCAGCCCTAGCGGGCGGTTCACAGATACGCAGTATTTT.

This clone occurred a few times. CDR3 bases: TGTGCCAGCAGCTTAGCGCCTGGCAGGGGTGAGCAGTTCTTC. Its translation is CASSLAPGRGEQFF. The V call is TRBV7-8, the J call TRBJ2-1; possibly TRBD1 for D (6 bases). With 0 bases removed from V and 9 bases from J, the gap between germline ends came to 12 bases. Germline V lookup: CDR1 SGHVS, CDR2 FQNEAQ. This CDR3 is 14 amino acids long.

The genes are TRBV19 and TRBJ1-5; D is ambiguous. V was trimmed by 0 bases and J by 7 bases, leaving 16 bases between them. The CDR3 runs 16 residues. Per germline, CDR1 LNHDA and CDR2 SQIVND (reference sequence). CDR3 protein: CASSIDGPLPGQPQHF. The CDR3 nucleotides are TGTGCCAGTAGTATAGATGGGCCCCTTCCAGGCCAGCCCCAGCATTTT.

The chain recombines TRBV29-1 with TRBJ2-5; 12 positions match TRBD1. Germline V gene lookup returns CDR1 SQVTM and CDR2 ANQGSEA. Losses at the gene ends were 5 bases for V and 4 bases for J; bases not matched to a gene: 5. The CDR3 has 14 residues. The CDR3 sequence is CSVIKGQGAETQYF. DNA of the CDR3: TGCAGCGTTATTAAGGGACAGGGGGCAGAGACCCAGTACTTC.

The rearrangement links TRBV2 to TRBJ2-7, with 7 bases fitting TRBD1. The CDR3 spans 12 residues. Germline lookup yields CDR1 SNHLY and CDR2 FYNNEI. V lost 5 bases, J lost 3 bases, and 1 base stayed unmatched. The CDR3 spells CASSWTGYEQYV. CDR3 nucleotide sequence: TGTGCCAGCAGTTGGACAGGCTACGAGCAGTACGTC.

This chain joins TRBV19 and TRBJ1-4, with D possibly TRBD1 on 6 matching bases. The CDR3 has 19 amino acids. Trimming shortened V by 6 bases and J by 0 bases, and 23 bases separated the two germline ends. Germline CDR1 reads LNHDA; CDR2 reads SQIVND (reference sequence). CDR3: CASSDRKFPALTTNEKLFF. CDR3 nucleotides: TGTGCCAGTAGCGACAGGAAGTTTCCTGCCTTGACAACTAATGAAAAACTGTTTTTT.

V is TRBV7-6 and J is TRBJ1-1, with 7 bases fitting TRBD1. The trim removed 4 bases at V and 0 bases at J, leaving 2 bases unmatched. The CDR3 is made up of 14 amino acids. Germline CDR1 SGHVS, CDR2 FNYEAQ. CDR3 amino acids: CASSWQGVNTEAFF. The CDR3 nucleotides are TGTGCCAGCAGCTGGCAGGGGGTGAACACTGAAGCTTTCTTT.

The chain couples TRBV21-1 to TRBJ2-7; the D call of TRBD2 is as the table states it, not checked on the DNA. TRBV21-1 is a recognized pseudogene. This CDR3 region has 10 residues. CDR3 protein: CASSNWEQYV. The DNA of the CDR3 is TGTGCCAGCAGCAATTGGGAGCAGTACGTC.

The V call is TRBV7-3, the J call TRBJ2-1; TRBD2 might be the D (6 bases). The CDR3 extends over 14 amino acids. The germline gives CDR1 SGHTA, CDR2 FQGTGA. Trimming took off 3 bases at V and 5 bases at J, with 11 bases between the two ends. CDR3 DNA sequence: TGTGCCAGCAGCTTGGCCCTAGCGAACAATGAGCAGTTCTTC. This encodes CASSLALANNEQFF.

This clone was detected only a few times. The chain is built from TRBV28 and TRBJ2-7; D is unclear. Per germline, CDR1 MDHEN and CDR2 SYDVKM. The CDR3 is 12 amino acids. With 6 bases removed from V and 5 bases from J, the gap between germline ends came to 11 bases. In DNA, the CDR3 is TGTGCCAGCAGCCGCGGTGTGAACGAGCAGTACTTC. Its protein product is CASSRGVNEQYF. Together with reference TRBV28 and TRBJ2-7, the CDR3 gives the full variable domain: DVKVTQSSRYLVKRTGEKVFLECVQDMDHENMFWYRQDPGLGLRLIYFSYDVKMKEKGDIPEGYSVSREKKERFSLILESASTNQTSMYLCASSRGVNEQYFGPGTRLTVT.

The gene calls are TRBV5-8 and TRBJ2-7, with 7 bases that match TRBD2. CDR3 length: 14 amino acids. The V gene end was trimmed by 2 bases and the J gene end by 3 bases; junction bases not matched to a gene: 5. The germline CDR1 and CDR2 sequences are SGHTS and YDEGEE. The CDR3 DNA reads as TGTGCCAGCAGCTTTGAGCGGGGAAACTACGAGCAGTACTTC. It translates to CASSFERGNYEQYF.

This clone occurred a few times. Distinct nucleotide sequences in the sample also encode this CDR3. The chain recombines TRBV4-1 with TRBJ1-6, with 9 positions matching TRBD1. The CDR3 contains 15 residues. Germline V gives CDR1 MGHRA, CDR2 YSYEKL. The V and J ends lost 0 bases and 7 bases, in that order; junction bases with no gene match: 1. CDR3 region: CASSQDGQGNSPLHF. CDR3 nucleotide sequence: TGCGCCAGCAGCCAAGATGGACAGGGGAATTCACCCCTCCACTTT.

In its sample, this clone was seen a few times. J is TRBJ2-3 and V is TRBV5-1, with TRBD1 identical over 7 bases. In germline, CDR1 is SGHRS, CDR2 YFSETQ. Trimming removed 7 bases from V and 6 bases from J; junction bases left unmatched: 8. The CDR3 runs to 13 residues. CDR3 sequence (DNA): TGCGCCAGCTTTGGGGGACAGTGGGATACGCAGTATTTT. Translating it yields CASFGGQWDTQYF.

The V and J genes are TRBV6-6 and TRBJ1-1, with a weak D call TRBD1 (6 bases). Looked up from germline, CDR1 is MNHNY and CDR2 is SVGAGI (reference sequence). This CDR3 spans 16 amino acids. The germline V and J ends were trimmed by 0 bases and 0 bases, with 11 bases remaining between them. The CDR3 nucleotides read TGTGCCAGCAGTTACTCCCCGGACAGTTTGAACACTGAAGCTTTCTTT. It translates to CASSYSPDSLNTEAFF.

The chain's CDR3 is CASRPGTGISGANVLTF. For the CDR3, the DNA is TGTGCCAGCAGGCCCGGGACAGGGATAAGTGGGGCCAACGTCCTGACTTTC. This chain uses TRBV7-3 with TRBJ2-6; 9 positions agree with TRBD1. V gave up 6 bases and J gave up 3 bases; unmatched junction bases: 9. Germline-derived CDR1 and CDR2 are SGHTA and FQGTGA. The CDR3 sequence is 17 residues long.

The J gene is TRBJ2-7, the V gene TRBV6-5; TRBD1 might be the D (6 bases). This CDR3 contains 13 residues. The V and J ends lost 6 bases and 4 bases respectively, with 13 bases between them. CDR1 and CDR2 from the germline V gene are MNHEY and SVGAGI. As DNA, the CDR3 is TGTGCCAGCAGGGACAGTGGGATGTACGAGCAGTACTTC. Protein product: CASRDSGMYEQYF.

The chain joins TRBV29-1 to TRBJ2-3; D ambiguous. V was shortened by 4 bases and J by 7 bases, with 18 bases between the two germline ends. Germline CDR1 reads SQVTM; CDR2 reads ANQGSEA. The CDR3 is made up of 14 amino acids. CDR3 region: CSVVPAASLNTQYF. In nucleotides, the CDR3 is TGCAGCGTTGTCCCGGCGGCGTCCCTCAATACGCAGTATTTT.

The chain uses TRBV2 and TRBJ2-7, with D tentatively TRBD1 (5 bases). V dropped 6 bases and J dropped 9 bases, with 21 bases sitting between them. The CDR3 sequence is 14 residues long. Looked up from germline, CDR1 is SNHLY and CDR2 is FYNNEI. The CDR3 sequence: CASSQQSSGATQYV. The CDR3 bases are TGTGCCAGCAGCCAGCAGAGTAGTGGGGCGACGCAGTACGTC.

This chain uses TRBV6-4 with TRBJ1-5; D gene uncertain. Germline CDR1 reads MRHNA; CDR2 reads SNTAGT. The CDR3 extends over 12 amino acids. V lost 6 bases, J lost 5 bases, and 8 bases lay in between. The CDR3 region has the DNA TGTGCCAGCAGGCTAAACCATCAGCCCCAGCATTTT. This translates into CASRLNHQPQHF.

The chain employs TRBV19 and TRBJ2-1, with TRBD1 identical over 11 bases. With 9 bases clipped from V and 8 bases from J, the junction kept 9 bases outside the gene matches. The CDR3 has 14 amino acids. CDR1 and CDR2 (germline): LNHDA, SQIVND (reference sequence). The CDR3 loop reads CASRRTGGRDEQFF. The DNA for the CDR3 is TGTGCCAGCCGTAGGACAGGGGGCCGCGATGAGCAGTTCTTC.

The chain couples TRBV5-5 to TRBJ2-5; weak D call: TRBD1 (6 bases). The ends were cut back, 0 bases at V and 7 bases at J, with 13 bases in the middle. CDR1 and CDR2 (germline): SGHKS, YYEKEE (reference sequence). CDR3 length: 14 residues. CDR3 loop: CASSLGDIVGTQYF. CDR3 nucleotides: TGTGCCAGCAGCTTGGGGGACATCGTCGGGACCCAGTACTTC.

This clone has a handful of counts. The chain is built from TRBV10-3 and TRBJ2-5; 9 nucleotides line up with TRBD2. The germline V gene has CDR1 ENHRY and CDR2 SYGVKD. This CDR3 region has 15 residues. J lost 0 bases, V lost 2 bases, and 1 base had no gene match. CDR3 coding DNA: TGTGCCATCAGTGAGGGACTAGCGAACCAAGAGACCCAGTACTTC. Protein product: CAISEGLANQETQYF.

V and J are TRBV7-2 and TRBJ2-1; D is undetermined. V dropped 3 bases and J dropped 8 bases, with 8 bases sitting between them. CDR3 length: 12 amino acids. Germline assignment: CDR1 SGHTA and CDR2 FQGNSA. This CDR3 reads CASSFYGDEQFF. In DNA, the CDR3 is TGTGCCAGCAGCTTCTATGGAGATGAGCAGTTCTTC.

The gene calls are TRBV19 and TRBJ1-5; D unclear. The length of the CDR3 is 15 residues. V lost 4 bases and J 2 bases, leaving 12 bases between the germline ends. Germline loops: CDR1 LNHDA, CDR2 SQIVND (reference sequence). CDR3 residues: CASSNMGEGNQPQHF. The CDR3, as DNA: TGTGCCAGTAGTAATATGGGAGAGGGCAATCAGCCCCAGCATTTT.

The chain employs TRBV5-1 and TRBJ2-1, with 11 nucleotides matching TRBD1. The CDR3 is made up of 19 amino acids. Germline V CDR1 and CDR2: SGHRS, YFSETQ. The V gene end was trimmed by 4 bases and the J gene end by 4 bases; junction bases not matched to a gene: 16. The CDR3 here is CASSPTLFGQGALYNEQFF. Written as DNA, the CDR3 is TGCGCCAGCAGCCCAACTTTGTTCGGACAGGGGGCCCTATACAATGAGCAGTTCTTC.